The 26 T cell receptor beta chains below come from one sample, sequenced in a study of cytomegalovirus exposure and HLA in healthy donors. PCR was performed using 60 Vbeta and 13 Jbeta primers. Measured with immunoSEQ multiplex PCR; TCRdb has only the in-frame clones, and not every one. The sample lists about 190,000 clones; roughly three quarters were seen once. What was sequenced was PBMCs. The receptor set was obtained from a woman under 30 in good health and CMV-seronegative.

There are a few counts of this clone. CDR3 residues: CASSLKSFLYEQYF. CDR3 nucleotide sequence: TGTGCCAGCAGTTTGAAGAGCTTCCTCTACGAGCAGTACTTC. V gene TRBV28 combines with J gene TRBJ2-7; D gene uncertain. Germline CDR1 reads MDHEN; CDR2 reads SYDVKM. V lost 3 bases, J lost 3 bases, and 12 bases lay in between. This CDR3 region has 14 residues.

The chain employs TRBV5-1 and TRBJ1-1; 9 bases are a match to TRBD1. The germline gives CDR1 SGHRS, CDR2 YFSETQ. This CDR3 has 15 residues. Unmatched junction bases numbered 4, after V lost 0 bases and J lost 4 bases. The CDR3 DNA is TGCGCCAGCAGCTTGGGAGGGACAGGGACCACTGAAGCTTTCTTT. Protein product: CASSLGGTGTTEAFF.

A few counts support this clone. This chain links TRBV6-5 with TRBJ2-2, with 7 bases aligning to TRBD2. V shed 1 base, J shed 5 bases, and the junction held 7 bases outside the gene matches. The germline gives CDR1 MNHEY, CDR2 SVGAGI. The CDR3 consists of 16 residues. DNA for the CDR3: TGTGCCAGCAGTTACTACGGCGGGGGAGGTACCGGGGAGCTGTTTTTT. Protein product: CASSYYGGGGTGELFF.

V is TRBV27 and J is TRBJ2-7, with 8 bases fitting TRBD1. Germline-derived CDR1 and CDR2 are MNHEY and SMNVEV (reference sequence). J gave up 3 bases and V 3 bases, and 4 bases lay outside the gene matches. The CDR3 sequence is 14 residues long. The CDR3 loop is CASSFTGGIYEQYF. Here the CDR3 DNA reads TGTGCCAGCAGTTTCACAGGGGGGATCTACGAGCAGTACTTC.

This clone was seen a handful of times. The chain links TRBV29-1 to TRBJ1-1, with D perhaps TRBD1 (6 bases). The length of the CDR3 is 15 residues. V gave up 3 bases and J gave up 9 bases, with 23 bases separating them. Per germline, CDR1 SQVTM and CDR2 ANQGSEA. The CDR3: CSVEGEGGNDPKAFF. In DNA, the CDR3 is TGCAGCGTTGAGGGCGAGGGGGGGAACGATCCCAAAGCTTTCTTT.

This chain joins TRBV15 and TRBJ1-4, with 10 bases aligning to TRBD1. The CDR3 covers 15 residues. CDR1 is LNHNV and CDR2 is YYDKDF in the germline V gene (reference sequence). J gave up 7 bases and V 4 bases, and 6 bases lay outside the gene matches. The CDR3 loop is CATSKTTGGGEKLFF. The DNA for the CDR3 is TGTGCCACCAGCAAAACGACAGGGGGCGGTGAAAAACTGTTTTTT.

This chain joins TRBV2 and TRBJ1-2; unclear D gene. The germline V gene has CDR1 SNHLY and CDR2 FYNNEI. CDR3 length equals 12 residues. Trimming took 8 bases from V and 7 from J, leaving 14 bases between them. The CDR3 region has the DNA TGTGCCAGCGATCCCCAGAAACGTGGCTACACCTTC. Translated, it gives CASDPQKRGYTF.

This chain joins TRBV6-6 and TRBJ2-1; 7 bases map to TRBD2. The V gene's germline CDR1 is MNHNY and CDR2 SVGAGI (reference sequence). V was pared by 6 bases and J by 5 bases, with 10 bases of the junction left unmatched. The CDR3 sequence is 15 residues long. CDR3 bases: TGTGCCAGCAGACCCTTCACGGGGGGTAACAATGAGCAGTTCTTC. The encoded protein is CASRPFTGGNNEQFF.

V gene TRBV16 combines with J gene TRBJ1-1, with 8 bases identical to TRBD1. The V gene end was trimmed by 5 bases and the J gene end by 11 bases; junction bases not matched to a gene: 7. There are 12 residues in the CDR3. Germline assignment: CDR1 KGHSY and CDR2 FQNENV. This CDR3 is CASSKGTGGAFF. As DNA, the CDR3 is TGTGCCAGCAGCAAAGGGACAGGAGGGGCTTTCTTT.

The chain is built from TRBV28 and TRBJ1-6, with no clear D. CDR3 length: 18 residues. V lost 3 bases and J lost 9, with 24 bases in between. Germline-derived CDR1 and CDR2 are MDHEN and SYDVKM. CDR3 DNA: TGTGCCAGCAGTTTTCTGACTCTCGTGGTAGTAGGTGGTTCACCCCTCCACTTT. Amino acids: CASSFLTLVVVGGSPLHF.

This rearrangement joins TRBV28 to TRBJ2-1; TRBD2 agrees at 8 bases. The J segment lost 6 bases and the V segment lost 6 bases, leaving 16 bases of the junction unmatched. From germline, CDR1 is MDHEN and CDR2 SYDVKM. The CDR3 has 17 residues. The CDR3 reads CASSRMALADQANEQFF. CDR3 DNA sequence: TGTGCCAGCAGCCGGATGGCACTAGCGGATCAAGCCAATGAGCAGTTCTTC.

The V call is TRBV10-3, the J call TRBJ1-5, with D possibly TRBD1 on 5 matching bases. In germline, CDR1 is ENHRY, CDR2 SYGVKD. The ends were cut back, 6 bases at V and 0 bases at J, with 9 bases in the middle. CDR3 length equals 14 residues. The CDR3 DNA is TGTGCCATCAGCAGAGACAGTAGCAATCAGCCCCAGCATTTT. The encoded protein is CAISRDSSNQPQHF.

CDR3 in amino acids: CASSTDRGRGNTIYF. The CDR3 DNA sequence: TGCGCCAGCAGCACCGACAGGGGAAGAGGAAACACCATATATTTT. The V gene is TRBV5-1, the J gene TRBJ1-3, with 8 bases identical to TRBD1. V dropped 4 bases and J dropped 4; count of bases not matched to a gene: 7. The CDR3 contains 15 residues. CDR1 is SGHRS, CDR2 YFSETQ, per germline.

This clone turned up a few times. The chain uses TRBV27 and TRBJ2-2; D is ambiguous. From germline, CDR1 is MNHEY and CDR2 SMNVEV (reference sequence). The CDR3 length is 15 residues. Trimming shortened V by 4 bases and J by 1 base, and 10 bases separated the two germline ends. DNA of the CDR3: TGTGCCAGCAGTTGGGCAAGACAGAACACCGGGGAGCTGTTTTTT. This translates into CASSWARQNTGELFF.

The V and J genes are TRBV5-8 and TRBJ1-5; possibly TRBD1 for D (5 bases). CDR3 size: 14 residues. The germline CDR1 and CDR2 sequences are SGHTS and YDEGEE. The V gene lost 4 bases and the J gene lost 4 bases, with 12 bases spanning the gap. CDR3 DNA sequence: TGTGCCAGCAGCACCCCAGACAGAAATCAGCCCCAGCATTTT. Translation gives CASSTPDRNQPQHF.

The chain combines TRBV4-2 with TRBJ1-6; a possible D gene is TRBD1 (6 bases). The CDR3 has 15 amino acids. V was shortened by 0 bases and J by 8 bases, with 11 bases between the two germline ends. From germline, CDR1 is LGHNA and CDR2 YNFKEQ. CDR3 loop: CASSQDQGRDSPLHF. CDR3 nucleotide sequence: TGTGCCAGCAGCCAAGATCAGGGGCGGGATTCACCCCTCCACTTT.

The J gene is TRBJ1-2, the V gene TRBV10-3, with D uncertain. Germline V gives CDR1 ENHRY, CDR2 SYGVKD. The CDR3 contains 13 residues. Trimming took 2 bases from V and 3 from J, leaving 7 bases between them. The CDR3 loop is CAISEETHYGYTF. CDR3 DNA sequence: TGTGCCATCAGTGAGGAGACACACTATGGCTACACCTTC.

The CDR3 DNA reads TGTGCCTGTTTTAGCGGGAGGGGGTCCTACAATGAGCAGTTCTTC. This encodes CACFSGRGSYNEQFF. V and J are TRBV30 and TRBJ2-1; 11 bases are a match to TRBD2. Germline values: CDR1 GTSNPN, CDR2 SVGIG (reference sequence). CDR3 size: 15 residues. Trimming cost V 6 bases and J 1 base; bases outside gene matches: 5. The full variable domain, with the rest looked up from reference TRBV30 and TRBJ2-1, is SQTIHQWPATLVQPVGSPLSLECTVEGTSNPNLYWYRQAAGRGLQLLFYSVGIGQISSEVPQNLSASRPQDRQFILSSKKLLLSDSGFYLCACFSGRGSYNEQFFGPGTRLTVL.

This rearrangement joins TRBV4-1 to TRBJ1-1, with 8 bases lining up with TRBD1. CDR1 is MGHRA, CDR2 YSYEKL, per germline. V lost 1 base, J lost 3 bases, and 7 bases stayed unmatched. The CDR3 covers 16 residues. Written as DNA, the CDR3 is TGCGCCAGCAGCCAAGGTCAGGGGGCAGTGGACACTGAAGCTTTCTTT. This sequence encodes CASSQGQGAVDTEAFF.

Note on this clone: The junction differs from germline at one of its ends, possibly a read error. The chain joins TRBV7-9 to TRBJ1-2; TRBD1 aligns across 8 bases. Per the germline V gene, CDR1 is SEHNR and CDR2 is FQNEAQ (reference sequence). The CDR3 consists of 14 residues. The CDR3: CSSSPYSTGGGYTF. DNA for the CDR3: TGTTCCAGCAGCCCCTACAGTACAGGGGGGGGCTACACCTTC.

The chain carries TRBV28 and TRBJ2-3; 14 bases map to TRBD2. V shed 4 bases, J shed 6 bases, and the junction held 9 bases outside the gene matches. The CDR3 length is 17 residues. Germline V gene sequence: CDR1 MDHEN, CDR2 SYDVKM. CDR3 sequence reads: CASSSPTSGGAGDTQYF. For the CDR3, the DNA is TGTGCCAGCAGTTCCCCGACTAGCGGGGGGGCAGGGGATACGCAGTATTTT.

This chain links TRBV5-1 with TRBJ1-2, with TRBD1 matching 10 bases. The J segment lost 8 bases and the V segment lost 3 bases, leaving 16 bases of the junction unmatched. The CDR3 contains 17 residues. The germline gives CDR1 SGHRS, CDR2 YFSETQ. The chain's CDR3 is CASSSPGQGIPQGGYTF. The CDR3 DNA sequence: TGCGCCAGCAGCTCGCCGGGACAGGGGATCCCACAAGGCGGCTACACCTTC.

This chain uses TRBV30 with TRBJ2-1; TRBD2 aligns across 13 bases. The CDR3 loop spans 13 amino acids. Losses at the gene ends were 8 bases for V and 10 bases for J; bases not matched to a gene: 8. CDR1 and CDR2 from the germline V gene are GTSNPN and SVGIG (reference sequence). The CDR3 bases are TGTGCCATTACCGGGACTAGCGGGGACGAGCAGTTCTTC. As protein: CAITGTSGDEQFF. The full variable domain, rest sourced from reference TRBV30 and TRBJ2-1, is SQTIHQWPATLVQPVGSPLSLECTVEGTSNPNLYWYRQAAGRGLQLLFYSVGIGQISSEVPQNLSASRPQDRQFILSSKKLLLSDSGFYLCAITGTSGDEQFFGPGTRLTVL.

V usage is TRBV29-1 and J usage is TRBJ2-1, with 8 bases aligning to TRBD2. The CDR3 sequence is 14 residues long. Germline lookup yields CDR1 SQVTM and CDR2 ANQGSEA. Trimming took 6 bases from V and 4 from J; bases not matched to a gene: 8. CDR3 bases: TGCAGCGTGTCCCCCGGGGGGGGGTACAATGAGCAGTTCTTC. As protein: CSVSPGGGYNEQFF.

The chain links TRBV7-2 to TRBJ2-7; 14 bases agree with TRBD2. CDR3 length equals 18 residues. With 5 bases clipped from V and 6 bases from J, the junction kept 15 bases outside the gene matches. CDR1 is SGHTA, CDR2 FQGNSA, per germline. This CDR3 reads CASSPLIPGLAGAAEQYF. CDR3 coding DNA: TGTGCCAGCAGCCCTCTCATACCGGGACTAGCGGGAGCGGCCGAGCAGTACTTC.

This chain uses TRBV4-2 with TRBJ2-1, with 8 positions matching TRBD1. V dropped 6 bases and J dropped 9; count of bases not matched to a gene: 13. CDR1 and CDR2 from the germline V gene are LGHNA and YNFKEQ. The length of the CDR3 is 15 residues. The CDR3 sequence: CASSPQGGVIGEQFF. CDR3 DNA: TGTGCCAGCAGTCCACAGGGGGGAGTAATTGGTGAGCAGTTCTTC.